The source of this T cell receptor (beta chain) is a study of OX40 agonist ivuxolimab in advanced cancers. Context from the whole study: The costimulatory receptor OX40 (CD134) was targeted by ivuxolimab, a fully human IgG2 agonistic monoclonal antibody. Intravenous ivuxolimab was administered to patients every 2 weeks at six dose levels: 0.01, 0.1, 0.3, 1.5, 3 and 10 mg/kg. Of the roughly 54 dose-escalation patients, hepatocellular carcinoma was present in around 20, melanoma in approximately 15, renal cell carcinoma in 9 and head and neck cancer in 9. In the dose-escalation cohort, roughly 80% of patients were male, and the mean age was roughly 60 years, with a range of roughly 20 to 80. Patients were allowed to have had prior anti-PD-1, anti-PD-L1 or anti-CTLA-4 therapy, and 40% of the dose-escalation patients had previously received checkpoint inhibitors. Partial responses were achieved by three dose-escalation patients, of whom one had hepatocellular carcinoma and two had cutaneous melanoma. Peripheral TCRbeta sequencing was intended to test whether TCR sequence diversity was altered and clonal T-cell expansion was caused by ivuxolimab. The paper reports the monotherapy dose-escalation portion (N of about 52 patients) of the phase I ivuxolimab trial.

What the authors observed across the whole study: At doses of 0.1 to 3.0 mg/kg, clonal expansion of both CD4+ and CD8+ T cells in blood was seen between baseline and week 6. Antigen specificity was not determined for the clonally expanded peripheral T cells. In the 0.1-3.0 mg/kg groups, partial responders had among the lowest normalized peripheral clonal expansion, particularly in CD8+ T cells. On average, CD8+ T cells showed more expanded clones than CD4+ T cells after ivuxolimab. Low levels of normalized T-cell clonal expansion were also seen in some patients who did not respond.

To sequence the TCRbeta CDR3 region, genomic DNA was isolated from the sorted cells. TCRbeta CDR3 regions were sequenced using the immunoSEQ Assay. As stored in TCRdb, this immuneACCESS dataset retains in-frame rearrangements with V and J assigned. A fraction of the clones does not appear; measured against another copy, unresolved V genes explain less than half of the discrepancy, and the remainder lacks a known reason. This sample comprises some 80,000 clones, roughly 84% of them detected only once. The top ten clones comprise roughly 7.3% of the sample. Patients with autoimmune disease history or receiving systemic immunosuppression were excluded from the trial. Peripheral blood for TCR sequencing was drawn from every dose cohort at baseline, at cycle 4 day 1 and at cycle 7 day 1. Samples came from an open-label, multicenter, first-in-human phase I dose-escalation trial of ivuxolimab. Adults with locally advanced or metastatic head and neck squamous cell, hepatocellular, melanoma or renal cell carcinoma were enrolled in the trial. Before TCR sequencing, CD4+ T cells and CD8+ T cells from peripheral blood were sorted into separate populations.

On this clone: The specificity of this receptor is unknown. No clone much larger than this one lies a single base away; base qualities are absent.

CDR1 and CDR2, per the germline V gene, are SGHAT and FQNNGV. The CDR3 goes from the cysteine to the phenylalanine over 16 residues. The retained sequence is limited to the CDR3, 48 bases, with the frame set at the first base. From V the trimming removes 5 bases and from J it removes 0 bases, while the gene matches leave 8 bases of the junction unaccounted for. This chain joins TRBV11-2 to TRBJ1-1; 8 of the junction bases match TRBD1. This receptor was obtained from an adult with an advanced solid tumor such as melanoma, head and neck, liver or kidney cancer. This sample comprised CD4+ or CD8+ T cells sorted from blood, obtained in a trial of the OX40 agonist ivuxolimab. The DNA sequence reads TGTGCCAGCAGCGTACACGGACAGGGCATGAACACTGAAGCTTTCTTT. This sequence encodes CASSVHGQGMNTEAFF.